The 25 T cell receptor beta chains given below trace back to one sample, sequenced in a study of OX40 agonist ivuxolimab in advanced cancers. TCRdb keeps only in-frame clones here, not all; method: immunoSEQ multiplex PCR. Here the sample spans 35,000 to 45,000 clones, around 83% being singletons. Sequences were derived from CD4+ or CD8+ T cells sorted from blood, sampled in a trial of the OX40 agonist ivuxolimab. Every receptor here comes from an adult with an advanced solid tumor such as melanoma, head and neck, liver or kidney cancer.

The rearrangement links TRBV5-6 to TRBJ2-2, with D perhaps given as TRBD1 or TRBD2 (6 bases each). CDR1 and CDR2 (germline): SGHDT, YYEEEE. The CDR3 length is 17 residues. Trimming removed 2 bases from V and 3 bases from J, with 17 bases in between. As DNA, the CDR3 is TGTGCCAGCAGCTTCATCTCCAGGGGCGGGGACACCGGGGAGCTGTTTTTT. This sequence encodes CASSFISRGGDTGELFF.

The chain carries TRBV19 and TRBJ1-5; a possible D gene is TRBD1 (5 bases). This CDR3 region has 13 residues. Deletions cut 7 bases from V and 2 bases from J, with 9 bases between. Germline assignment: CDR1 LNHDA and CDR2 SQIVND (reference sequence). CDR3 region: CASTGEGNQPQHF. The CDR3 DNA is TGTGCCAGTACGGGGGAAGGCAATCAGCCCCAGCATTTT.

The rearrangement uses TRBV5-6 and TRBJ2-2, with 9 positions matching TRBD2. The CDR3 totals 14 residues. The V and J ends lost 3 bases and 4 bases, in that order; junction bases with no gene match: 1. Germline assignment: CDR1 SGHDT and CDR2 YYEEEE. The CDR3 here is CASSWGLATGELFF. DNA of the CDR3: TGTGCCAGCAGCTGGGGACTAGCCACCGGGGAGCTGTTTTTT.

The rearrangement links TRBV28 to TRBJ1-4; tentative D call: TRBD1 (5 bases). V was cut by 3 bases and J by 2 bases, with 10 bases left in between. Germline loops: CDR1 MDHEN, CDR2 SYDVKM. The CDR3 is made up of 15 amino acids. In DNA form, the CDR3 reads TGTGCCAGCAGTTTGGGGGGGTCGACTAATGAAAAACTGTTTTTT. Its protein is CASSLGGSTNEKLFF.

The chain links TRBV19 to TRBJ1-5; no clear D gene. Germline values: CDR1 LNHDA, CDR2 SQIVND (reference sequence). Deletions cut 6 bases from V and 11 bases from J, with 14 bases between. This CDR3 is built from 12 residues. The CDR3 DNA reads TGTGCCAGTAGCCTACCCCACTCGGCCCAGCATTTT. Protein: CASSLPHSAQHF.

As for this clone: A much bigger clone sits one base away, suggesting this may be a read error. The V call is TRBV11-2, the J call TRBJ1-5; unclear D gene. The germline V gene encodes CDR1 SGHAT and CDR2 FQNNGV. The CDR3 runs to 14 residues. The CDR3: CASSFADSNQLQHF. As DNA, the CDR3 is TGTGCCAGCAGCTTTGCGGATAGCAATCAGCTCCAGCATTTT.

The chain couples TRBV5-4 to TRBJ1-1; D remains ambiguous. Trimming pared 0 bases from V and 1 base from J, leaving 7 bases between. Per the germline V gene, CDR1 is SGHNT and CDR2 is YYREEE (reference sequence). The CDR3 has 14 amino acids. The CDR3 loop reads CASSLEGANTEAFF. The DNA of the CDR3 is TGTGCCAGCAGCTTGGAGGGAGCGAACACTGAAGCTTTCTTT.

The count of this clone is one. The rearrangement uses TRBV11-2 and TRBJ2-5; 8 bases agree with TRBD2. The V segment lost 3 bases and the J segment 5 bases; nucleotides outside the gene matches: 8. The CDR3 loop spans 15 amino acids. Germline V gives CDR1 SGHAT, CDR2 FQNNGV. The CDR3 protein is CASSLSSGLGETQYF. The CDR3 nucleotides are TGTGCCAGCAGCTTGTCTAGCGGGCTCGGGGAGACCCAGTACTTC.

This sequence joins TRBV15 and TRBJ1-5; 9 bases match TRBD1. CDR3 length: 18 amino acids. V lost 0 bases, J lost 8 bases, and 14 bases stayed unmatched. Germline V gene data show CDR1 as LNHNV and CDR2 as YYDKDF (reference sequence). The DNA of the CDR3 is TGTGCCACCAGCAGAGATCTGCGGGGGGGGACAGGGTATAAGCCCCAGCATTTT. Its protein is CATSRDLRGGTGYKPQHF.

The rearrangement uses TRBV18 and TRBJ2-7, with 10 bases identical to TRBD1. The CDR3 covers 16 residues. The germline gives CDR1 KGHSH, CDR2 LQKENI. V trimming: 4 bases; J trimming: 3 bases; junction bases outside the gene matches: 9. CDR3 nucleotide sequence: TGTGCCAGCTCACTCCTGGGACAGGGGACAATCTACGAGCAGTACTTC. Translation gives CASSLLGQGTIYEQYF.

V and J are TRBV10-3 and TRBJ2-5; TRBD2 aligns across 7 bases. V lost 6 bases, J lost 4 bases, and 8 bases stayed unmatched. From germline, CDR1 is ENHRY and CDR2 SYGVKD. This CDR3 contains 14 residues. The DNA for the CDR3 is TGTGCCATCAGCCCCGGTCGGGGGGTAGAGACCCAGTACTTC. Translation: CAISPGRGVETQYF.

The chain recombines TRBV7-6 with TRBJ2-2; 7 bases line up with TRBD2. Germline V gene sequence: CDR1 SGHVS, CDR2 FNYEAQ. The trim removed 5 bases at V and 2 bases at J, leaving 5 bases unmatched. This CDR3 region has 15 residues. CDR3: CASSGSGANTGELFF. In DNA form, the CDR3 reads TGTGCCAGCAGCGGCAGCGGGGCTAACACCGGGGAGCTGTTTTTT.

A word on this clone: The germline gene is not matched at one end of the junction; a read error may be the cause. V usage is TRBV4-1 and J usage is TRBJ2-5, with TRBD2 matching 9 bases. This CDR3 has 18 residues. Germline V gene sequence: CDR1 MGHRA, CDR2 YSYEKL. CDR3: CASGQDHGSGGRQETQYF. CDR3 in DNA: TGCGCCAGCGGCCAAGATCATGGTAGCGGGGGCCGACAAGAGACCCAGTACTTC.

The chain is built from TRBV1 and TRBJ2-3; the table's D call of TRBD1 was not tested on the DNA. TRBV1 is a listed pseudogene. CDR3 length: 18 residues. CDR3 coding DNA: TGCACCAGCAGCCAAGATCGCCAAGACAGGGGACGCACAGATACGCAGTATTTT. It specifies CTSSQDRQDRGRTDTQYF.

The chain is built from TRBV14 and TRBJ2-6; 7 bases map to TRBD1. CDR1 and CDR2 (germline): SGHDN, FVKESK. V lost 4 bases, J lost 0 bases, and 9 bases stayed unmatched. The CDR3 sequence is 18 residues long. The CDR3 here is CASSPGQTSYSGANVLTF. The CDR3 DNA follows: TGTGCCAGCAGCCCGGGACAGACCTCTTACTCTGGGGCCAACGTCCTGACTTTC.

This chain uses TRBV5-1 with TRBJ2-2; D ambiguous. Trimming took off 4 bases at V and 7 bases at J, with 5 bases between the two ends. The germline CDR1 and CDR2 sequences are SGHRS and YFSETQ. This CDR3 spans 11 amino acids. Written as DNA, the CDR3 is TGCGCCAGCAGCGGGGTCGGGGAGCTGTTTTTT. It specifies CASSGVGELFF.

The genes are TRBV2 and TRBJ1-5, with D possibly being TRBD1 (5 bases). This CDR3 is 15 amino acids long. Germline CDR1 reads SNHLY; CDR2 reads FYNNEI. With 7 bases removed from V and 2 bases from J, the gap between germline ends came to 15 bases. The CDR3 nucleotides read TGTGCCAGCACCCCCGGTCGGGGGGGCAATCAGCCCCAGCATTTT. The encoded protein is CASTPGRGGNQPQHF.

CDR3 in amino acids: CASSLRFDTGELFF. CDR3 DNA: TGTGCCAGCAGCTTAAGATTTGACACCGGGGAGCTGTTTTTT. V gene TRBV7-7 combines with J gene TRBJ2-2; D unclear. Trimming removed 2 bases from V and 3 bases from J, with 7 bases in between. This CDR3 has 14 residues. Germline-derived CDR1 and CDR2 are SSHAT and FNYEAQ (reference sequence).

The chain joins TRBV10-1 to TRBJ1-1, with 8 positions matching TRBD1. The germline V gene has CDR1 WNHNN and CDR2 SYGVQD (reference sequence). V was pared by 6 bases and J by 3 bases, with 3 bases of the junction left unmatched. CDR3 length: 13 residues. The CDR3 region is CASSGQGHTEAFF. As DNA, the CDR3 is TGCGCCAGCAGCGGACAGGGTCACACTGAAGCTTTCTTT.

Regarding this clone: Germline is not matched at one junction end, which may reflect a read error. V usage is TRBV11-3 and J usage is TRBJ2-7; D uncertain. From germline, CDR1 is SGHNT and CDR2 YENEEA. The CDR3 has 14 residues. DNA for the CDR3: TGTGCCAGCAGCCGCGGTGGCGGCTCCTACGAGCAGCACTTC. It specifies CASSRGGGSYEQHF.

CDR3 DNA sequence: TGTGCCACCAGCAAGGGGGATGAAAAACTGTTTTTT. This gives the protein CATSKGDEKLFF. The chain combines TRBV15 with TRBJ1-4, with D maybe TRBD1 (6 bases). This CDR3 comprises 12 residues. Germline values: CDR1 LNHNV, CDR2 YYDKDF (reference sequence). The ends were cut back, 4 bases at V and 6 bases at J, with 6 bases in the middle.

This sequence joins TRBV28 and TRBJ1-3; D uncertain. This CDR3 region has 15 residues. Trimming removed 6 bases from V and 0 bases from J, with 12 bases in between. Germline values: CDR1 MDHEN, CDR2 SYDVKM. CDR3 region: CASSSNWYSGNTIYF. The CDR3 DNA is TGTGCCAGCAGCTCCAATTGGTACTCTGGAAACACCATATATTTT.

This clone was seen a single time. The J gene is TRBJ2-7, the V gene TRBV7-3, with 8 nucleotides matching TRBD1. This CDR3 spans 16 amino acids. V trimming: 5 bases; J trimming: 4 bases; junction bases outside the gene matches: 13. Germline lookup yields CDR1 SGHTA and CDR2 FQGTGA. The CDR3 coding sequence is TGTGCCAGCAGCCTAATGACCCAGGGGGCTCGATACGAGCAGTACTTC. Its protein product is CASSLMTQGARYEQYF.

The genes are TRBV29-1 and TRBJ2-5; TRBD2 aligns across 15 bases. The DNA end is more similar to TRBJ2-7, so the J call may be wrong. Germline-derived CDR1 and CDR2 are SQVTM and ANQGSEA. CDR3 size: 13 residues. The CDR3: CSVAGLAGGEQYF. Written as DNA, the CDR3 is TGCAGCGTAGCGGGACTAGCGGGAGGCGAGCAGTACTTC.

The CDR3 is CASSLGDITDTQYF. CDR3 in DNA: TGTGCCAGCAGCTTGGGAGACATCACAGATACGCAGTATTTT. The V and J genes are TRBV7-8 and TRBJ2-3; possible D gene TRBD2, 5 bases. The CDR3 has 14 residues. The V gene lost 3 bases and the J gene lost 2 bases, with 9 bases spanning the gap. Looked up from germline, CDR1 is SGHVS and CDR2 is FQNEAQ.